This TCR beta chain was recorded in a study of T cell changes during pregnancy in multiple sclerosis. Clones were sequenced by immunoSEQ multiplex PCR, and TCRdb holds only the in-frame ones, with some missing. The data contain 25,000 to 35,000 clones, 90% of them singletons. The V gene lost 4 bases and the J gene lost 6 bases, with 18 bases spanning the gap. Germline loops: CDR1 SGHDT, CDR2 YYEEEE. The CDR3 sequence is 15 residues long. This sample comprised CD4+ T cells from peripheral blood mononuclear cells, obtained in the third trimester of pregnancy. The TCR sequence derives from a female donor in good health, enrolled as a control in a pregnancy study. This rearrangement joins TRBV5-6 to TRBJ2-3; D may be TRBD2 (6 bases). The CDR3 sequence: CASSRRDLLRDTQYF. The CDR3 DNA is TGTGCCAGCAGCAGGAGGGACCTCCTGAGGGATACGCAGTATTTT.